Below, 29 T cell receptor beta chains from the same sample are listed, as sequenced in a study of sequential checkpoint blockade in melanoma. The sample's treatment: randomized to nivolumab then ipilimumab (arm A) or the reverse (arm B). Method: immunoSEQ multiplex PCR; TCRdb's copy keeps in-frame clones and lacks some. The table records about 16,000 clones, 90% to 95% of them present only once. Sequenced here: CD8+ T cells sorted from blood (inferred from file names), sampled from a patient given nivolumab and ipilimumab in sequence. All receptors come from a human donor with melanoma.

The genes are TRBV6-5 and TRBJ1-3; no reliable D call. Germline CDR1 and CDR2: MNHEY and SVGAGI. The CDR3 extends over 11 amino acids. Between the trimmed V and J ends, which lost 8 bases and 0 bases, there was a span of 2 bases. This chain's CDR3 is CASLSGNTIYF. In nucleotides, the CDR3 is TGTGCCAGCCTCTCTGGAAACACCATATATTTT.

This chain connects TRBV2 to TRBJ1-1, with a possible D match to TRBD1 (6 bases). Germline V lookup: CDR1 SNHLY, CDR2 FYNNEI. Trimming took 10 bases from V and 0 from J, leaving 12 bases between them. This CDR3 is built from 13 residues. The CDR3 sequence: CANRGGMNTEAFF. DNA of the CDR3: TGTGCCAACCGTGGGGGCATGAACACTGAAGCTTTCTTT.

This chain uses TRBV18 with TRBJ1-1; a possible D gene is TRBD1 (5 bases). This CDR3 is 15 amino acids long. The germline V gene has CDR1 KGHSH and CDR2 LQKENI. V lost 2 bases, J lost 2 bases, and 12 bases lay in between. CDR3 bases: TGTGCCAGCTCACCAGGGAAGGGGATCAACACTGAAGCTTTCTTT. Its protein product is CASSPGKGINTEAFF.

The CDR3 DNA reads TGTGCCAGCAGCTTAGCAGAGCGGGGAGCAGATGGCTACACCTTC. The encoded protein is CASSLAERGADGYTF. The chain recombines TRBV7-8 with TRBJ1-2; D uncertain. The V end lost 0 bases, the J end lost 6 bases, and 14 bases lay between the germline ends. Germline assignment: CDR1 SGHVS and CDR2 FQNEAQ. The CDR3 totals 15 residues.

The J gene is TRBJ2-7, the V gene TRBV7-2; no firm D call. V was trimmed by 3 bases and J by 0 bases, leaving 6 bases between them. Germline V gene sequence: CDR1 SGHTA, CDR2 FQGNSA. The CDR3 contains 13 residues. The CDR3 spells CASSFDISYEQYF. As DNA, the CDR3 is TGTGCCAGCAGCTTCGACATCTCCTACGAGCAGTACTTC.

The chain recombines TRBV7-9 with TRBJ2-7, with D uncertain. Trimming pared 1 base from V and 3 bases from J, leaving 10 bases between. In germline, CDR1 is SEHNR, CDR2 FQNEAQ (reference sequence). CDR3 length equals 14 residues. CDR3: CASSLVPTIYEQYV. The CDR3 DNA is TGTGCCAGCAGCTTAGTCCCGACAATCTACGAGCAGTACGTC.

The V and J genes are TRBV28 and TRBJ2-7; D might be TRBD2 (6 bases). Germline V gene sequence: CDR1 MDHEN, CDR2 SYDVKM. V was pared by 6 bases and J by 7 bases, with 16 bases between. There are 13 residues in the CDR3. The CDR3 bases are TGTGCCAGCAGCTTGTTATGGGGGGAGGAGCAGTACGTC. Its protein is CASSLLWGEEQYV.

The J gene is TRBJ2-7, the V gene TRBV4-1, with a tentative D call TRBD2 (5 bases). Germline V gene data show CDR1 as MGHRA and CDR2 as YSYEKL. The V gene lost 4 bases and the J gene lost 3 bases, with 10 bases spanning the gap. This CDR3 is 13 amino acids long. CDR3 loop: CASSLDRDYEQYV. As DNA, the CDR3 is TGCGCCAGCAGCCTAGACCGGGACTACGAGCAGTACGTC.

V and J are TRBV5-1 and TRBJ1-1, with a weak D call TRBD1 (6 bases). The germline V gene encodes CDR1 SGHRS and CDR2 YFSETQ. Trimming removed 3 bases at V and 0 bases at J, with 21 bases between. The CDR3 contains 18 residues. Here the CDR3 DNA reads TGCGCCAGCAGCTCTGGTAGGGGGATCTCCTACATGAACACTGAAGCTTTCTTT. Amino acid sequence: CASSSGRGISYMNTEAFF.

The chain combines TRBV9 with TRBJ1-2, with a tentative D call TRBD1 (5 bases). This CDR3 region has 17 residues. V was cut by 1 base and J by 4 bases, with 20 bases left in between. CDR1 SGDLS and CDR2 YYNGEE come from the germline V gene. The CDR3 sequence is CASSVSDRTRLSYGYTF. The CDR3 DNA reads TGTGCCAGCAGCGTATCCGACAGAACCCGATTAAGCTATGGCTACACCTTC.

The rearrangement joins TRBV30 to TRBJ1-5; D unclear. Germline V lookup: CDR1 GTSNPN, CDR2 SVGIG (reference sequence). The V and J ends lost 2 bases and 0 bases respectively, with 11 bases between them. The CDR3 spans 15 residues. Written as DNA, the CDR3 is TGTGCCTGGAGTAAAGAGCCGTATAGCAATCAGCCCCAGCATTTT. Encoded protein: CAWSKEPYSNQPQHF.

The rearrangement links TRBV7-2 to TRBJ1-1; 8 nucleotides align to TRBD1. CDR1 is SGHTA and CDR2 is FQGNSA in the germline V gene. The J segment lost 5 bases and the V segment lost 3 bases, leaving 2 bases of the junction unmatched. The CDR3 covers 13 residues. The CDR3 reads CASSFDRGTEAFF. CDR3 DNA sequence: TGTGCCAGCAGCTTCGACAGGGGTACTGAAGCTTTCTTT.

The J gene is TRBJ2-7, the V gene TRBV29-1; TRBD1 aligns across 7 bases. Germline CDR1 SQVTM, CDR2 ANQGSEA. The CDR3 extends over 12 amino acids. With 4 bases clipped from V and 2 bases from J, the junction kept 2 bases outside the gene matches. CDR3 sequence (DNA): TGCAGCGTTGTTACAGGGGCCTACGAGCAGTACTTC. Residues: CSVVTGAYEQYF.

Here the CDR3 DNA reads TGCGCCAGCAGCCAAGAGAGGACTAGTGGCTACGAGCAGTACTTC. This sequence encodes CASSQERTSGYEQYF. This chain links TRBV4-1 with TRBJ2-7; 7 nucleotides agree with TRBD2. The CDR3 contains 15 residues. Losses at the gene ends were 0 bases for V and 3 bases for J; bases not matched to a gene: 5. The germline V gene encodes CDR1 MGHRA and CDR2 YSYEKL.

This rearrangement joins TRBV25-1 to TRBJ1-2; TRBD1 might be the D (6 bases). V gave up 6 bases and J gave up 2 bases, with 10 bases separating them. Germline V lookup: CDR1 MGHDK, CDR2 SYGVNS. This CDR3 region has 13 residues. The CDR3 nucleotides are TGTGCCAGCAGGCAACAGGGAAACTATGGCTACACCTTC. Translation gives CASRQQGNYGYTF.

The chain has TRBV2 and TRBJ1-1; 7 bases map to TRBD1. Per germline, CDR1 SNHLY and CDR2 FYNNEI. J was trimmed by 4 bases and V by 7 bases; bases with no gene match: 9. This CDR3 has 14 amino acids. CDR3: CASKTGQGGTEAFF. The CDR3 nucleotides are TGTGCCAGCAAAACGGGGCAGGGGGGCACTGAAGCTTTCTTT.

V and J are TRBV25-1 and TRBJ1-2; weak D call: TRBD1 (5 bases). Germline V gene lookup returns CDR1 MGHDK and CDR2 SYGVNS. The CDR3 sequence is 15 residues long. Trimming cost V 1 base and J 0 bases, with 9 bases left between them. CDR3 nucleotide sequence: TGTGCCAGCAGTGAATCTCAGGGTCCTAACTATGGCTACACCTTC. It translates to CASSESQGPNYGYTF.

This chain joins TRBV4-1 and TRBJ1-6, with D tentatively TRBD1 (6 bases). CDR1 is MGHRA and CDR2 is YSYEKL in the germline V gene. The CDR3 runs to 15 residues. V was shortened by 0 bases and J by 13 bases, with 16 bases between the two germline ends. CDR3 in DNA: TGCGCCAGCAGCCAAGAGGGGAGGGGGAAGCCGCCCCTCCACTTT. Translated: CASSQEGRGKPPLHF.

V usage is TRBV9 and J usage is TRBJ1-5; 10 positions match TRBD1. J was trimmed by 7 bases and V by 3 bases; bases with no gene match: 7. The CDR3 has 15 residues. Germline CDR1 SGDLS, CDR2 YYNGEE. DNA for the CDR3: TGTGCCAGCAGCGGGGGGACAGGGGCGTACCAGCCCCAGCATTTT. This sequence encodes CASSGGTGAYQPQHF. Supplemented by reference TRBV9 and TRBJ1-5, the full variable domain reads DSGVTQTPKHLITATGQRVTLRCSPRSGDLSVYWYQQSLDQGLQFLIQYYNGEERAKGNILERFSAQQFPDLHSELNLSSLELGDSALYFCASSGGTGAYQPQHFGDGTRLSIL.

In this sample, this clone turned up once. The CDR3: CSVSWESSYEQYF. The CDR3 DNA is TGCAGCGTCTCATGGGAGAGCTCCTACGAGCAGTACTTC. The rearrangement links TRBV29-1 to TRBJ2-7, with TRBD2 as a possible D gene (5 bases). CDR3 length: 13 amino acids. Between the trimmed V and J ends, which lost 6 bases and 0 bases, there was a span of 12 bases. Germline V CDR1 and CDR2: SQVTM, ANQGSEA.

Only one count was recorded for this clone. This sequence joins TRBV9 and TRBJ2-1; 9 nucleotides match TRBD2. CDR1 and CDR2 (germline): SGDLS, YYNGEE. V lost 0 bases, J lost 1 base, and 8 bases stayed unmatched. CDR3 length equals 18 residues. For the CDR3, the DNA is TGTGCCAGCAGCGTAGGGTTTGGGCGGGGGGGATCCTACAATGAGCAGTTCTTC. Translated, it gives CASSVGFGRGGSYNEQFF.

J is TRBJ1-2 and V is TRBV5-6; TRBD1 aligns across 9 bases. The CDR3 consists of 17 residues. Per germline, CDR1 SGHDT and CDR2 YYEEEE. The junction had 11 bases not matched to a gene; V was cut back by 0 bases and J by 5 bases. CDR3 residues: CASSLGTTGGLWYGYTF. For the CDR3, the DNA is TGTGCCAGCAGCTTGGGGACGACAGGGGGTCTCTGGTATGGCTACACCTTC.

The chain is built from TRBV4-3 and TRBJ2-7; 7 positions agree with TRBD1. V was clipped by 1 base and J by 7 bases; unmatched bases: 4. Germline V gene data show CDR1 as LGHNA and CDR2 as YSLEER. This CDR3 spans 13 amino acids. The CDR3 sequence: CASSQATGQEQYF. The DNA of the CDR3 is TGCGCCAGCAGCCAAGCGACAGGGCAGGAGCAGTACTTC.

The DNA of the CDR3 is TGCGCCAGCAGCCCCTCCGGGACAGGGAACGAGCAGTACTTC. Translating it yields CASSPSGTGNEQYF. The chain combines TRBV5-1 with TRBJ2-7; 9 nucleotides line up with TRBD1. The CDR3 extends over 14 amino acids. CDR1 is SGHRS, CDR2 YFSETQ, per germline. V shed 4 bases and J 5 bases; nucleotides not matched to a gene: 7.

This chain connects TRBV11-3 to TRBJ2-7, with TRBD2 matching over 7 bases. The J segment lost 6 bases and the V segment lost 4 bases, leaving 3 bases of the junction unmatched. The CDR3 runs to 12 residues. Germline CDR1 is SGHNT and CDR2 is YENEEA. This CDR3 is CASSSLAAEQYF. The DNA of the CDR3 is TGTGCCAGCAGCTCCCTAGCGGCCGAGCAGTACTTC. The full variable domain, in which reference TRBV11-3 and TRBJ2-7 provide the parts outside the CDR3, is EAGVVQSPRYKIIEKKQPVAFWCNPISGHNTLYWYLQNLGQGPELLIRYENEEAVDDSQLPKDRFSAERLKGVDSTLKIQPAELGDSAVYLCASSSLAAEQYFGPGTRLTVT.

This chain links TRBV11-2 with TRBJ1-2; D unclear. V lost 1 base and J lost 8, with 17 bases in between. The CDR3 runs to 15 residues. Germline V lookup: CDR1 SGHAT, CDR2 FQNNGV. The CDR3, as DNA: TGTGCCAGCAGCTTAGGGGCGGGCAGCTCGTTAGGCTACACCTTC. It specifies CASSLGAGSSLGYTF.

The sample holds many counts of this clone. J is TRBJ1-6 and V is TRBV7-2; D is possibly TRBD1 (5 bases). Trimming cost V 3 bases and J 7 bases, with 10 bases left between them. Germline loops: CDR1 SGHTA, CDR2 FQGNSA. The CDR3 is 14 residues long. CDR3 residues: CASSLGGRNSPLHF. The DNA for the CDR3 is TGTGCCAGCAGCTTGGGGGGACGGAATTCACCCCTCCACTTT.

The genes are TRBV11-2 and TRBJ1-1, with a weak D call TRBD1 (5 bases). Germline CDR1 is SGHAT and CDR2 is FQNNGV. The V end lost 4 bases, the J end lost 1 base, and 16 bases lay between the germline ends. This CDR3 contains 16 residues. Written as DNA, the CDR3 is TGTGCCAGCAGCTCAGGGACGGGAGGGTCGAACACTGAAGCTTTCTTT. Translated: CASSSGTGGSNTEAFF.

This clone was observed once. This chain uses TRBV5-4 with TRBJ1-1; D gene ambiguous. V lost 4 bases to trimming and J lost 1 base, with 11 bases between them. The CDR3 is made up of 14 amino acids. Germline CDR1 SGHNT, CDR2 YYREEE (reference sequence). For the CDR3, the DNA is TGTGCCAGCAGCCTAGAGGCGGGGAACACTGAAGCTTTCTTT. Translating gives CASSLEAGNTEAFF.